This passage covers 10 T cell receptor beta chains from one sample sequenced in a study of brain T cells in children with intractable seizures. Produced via immunoSEQ multiplex PCR; TCRdb's table is partial and in-frame only. The table has 300,000 to 400,000 clones, 93% seen once. The time point was: blood from clinic visit 5 months post-surgery; TSC patient then seizure free. The sequenced sample was peripheral blood, obtained more than 4 months after surgery. These receptor sequences come from a boy in the first two years of life with tuberous sclerosis and intractable seizures.

Here the CDR3 DNA reads TGCAGTGCTAGTGGGGAAGGGGGCCGGAATTCACCCCTCCACTTT. Protein: CSASGEGGRNSPLHF. The gene calls are TRBV20-1 and TRBJ1-6, with 7 bases matching TRBD1. CDR1 and CDR2 from the germline V gene are DFQATT and SNEGSKA (reference sequence). CDR3 size: 15 residues. Germline trimming cut 3 bases from V and 7 bases from J; bases unmatched to any gene: 9.

The rearrangement uses TRBV2 and TRBJ2-1, with a tentative D call TRBD2 (5 bases). CDR1 is SNHLY and CDR2 is FYNNEI in the germline V gene. CDR3 length: 12 residues. The V end was cut by 1 base, the J end by 7 bases, with 5 bases between. CDR3 DNA sequence: TGTGCCAGCAGTGAAGGGACTAATGAGCAGTTCTTC. It yields the protein CASSEGTNEQFF.

The CDR3 region has the DNA TGTGCCAGCAGAACAGGGGGAGATACGCAGTATTTT. Translation: CASRTGGDTQYF. This chain links TRBV27 with TRBJ2-3, with 8 bases matching TRBD1. Germline CDR1 reads MNHEY; CDR2 reads SMNVEV (reference sequence). The CDR3 totals 12 residues. V trimming: 6 bases; J trimming: 5 bases; junction bases outside the gene matches: 1.

V usage is TRBV27 and J usage is TRBJ2-1, with 11 nucleotides matching TRBD1. The V gene's germline CDR1 is MNHEY and CDR2 SMNVEV (reference sequence). This CDR3 spans 19 amino acids. Trimming at V came to 1 base and at J to 3 bases, leaving 11 bases not matched to a gene. For the CDR3, the DNA is TGTGCCAGCAGTTTATTAGGGACAGGGGGAAACGCTTACTACAATGAGCAGTTCTTC. Protein: CASSLLGTGGNAYYNEQFF.

The chain uses TRBV6-5 and TRBJ2-2; perhaps TRBD1 as D (5 bases). Trimming removed 11 bases from V and 4 bases from J, with 11 bases in between. The CDR3 consists of 12 residues. Per the germline V gene, CDR1 is MNHEY and CDR2 is SVGAGI. CDR3 region: CAGVRGTGELFF. DNA of the CDR3: TGTGCCGGAGTTAGGGGCACCGGGGAGCTGTTTTTT.

Only one count was recorded for this clone. The genes are TRBV6-5 and TRBJ2-5, with 7 bases fitting TRBD2. V lost 6 bases to trimming and J lost 7 bases; unmatched junction nucleotides: 5. The CDR3 spans 12 residues. The germline CDR1 and CDR2 sequences are MNHEY and SVGAGI. CDR3 bases: TGTGCCAGCAGGACTAGCTCCGGGACCCAGTACTTC. Translated: CASRTSSGTQYF.

The chain employs TRBV24-1 and TRBJ1-2; 9 bases are shared with TRBD1. The V segment lost 4 bases and the J segment 7 bases; nucleotides outside the gene matches: 9. Germline CDR1 reads KGHDR; CDR2 reads SFDVKD. CDR3 length: 15 amino acids. The CDR3 DNA sequence: TGTGCCACCAGTGACTGGTCGGACAGGGGCTGTGGCTACACCTTC. Its translation is CATSDWSDRGCGYTF.

This chain connects TRBV6-5 to TRBJ2-7; TRBD1 matches 7 bases. Germline V CDR1 and CDR2: MNHEY, SVGAGI. The CDR3 length is 13 residues. V dropped 5 bases and J dropped 3; count of bases not matched to a gene: 4. As DNA, the CDR3 is TGTGCCAGCAGTCCAGGGGACAGCTACGAGCAGTACTTC. Protein sequence: CASSPGDSYEQYF.

This clone was recorded once. The rearrangement links TRBV30 to TRBJ2-7, with D possibly being TRBD1 (6 bases). Germline V lookup: CDR1 GTSNPN, CDR2 SVGIG (reference sequence). The germline V and J ends were trimmed by 1 base and 2 bases, with 12 bases remaining between them. CDR3 length equals 14 residues. CDR3 amino acids: CAWSAQEGAYEQYF. The CDR3 coding sequence is TGTGCCTGGAGTGCCCAAGAGGGGGCCTACGAGCAGTACTTC. The full variable domain, completed using reference TRBV30 and TRBJ2-7, is SQTIHQWPATLVQPVGSPLSLECTVEGTSNPNLYWYRQAAGRGLQLLFYSVGIGQISSEVPQNLSASRPQDRQFILSSKKLLLSDSGFYLCAWSAQEGAYEQYFGPGTRLTVT.

The chain employs TRBV5-5 and TRBJ2-5; D unresolved. CDR1 is SGHKS and CDR2 is YYEKEE in the germline V gene (reference sequence). The CDR3 covers 13 residues. V lost 3 bases and J lost 5, with 11 bases in between. The CDR3 bases are TGTGCCAGCAGCTCTCGACCTCCGGAGACCCAGTACTTC. This translates into CASSSRPPETQYF.